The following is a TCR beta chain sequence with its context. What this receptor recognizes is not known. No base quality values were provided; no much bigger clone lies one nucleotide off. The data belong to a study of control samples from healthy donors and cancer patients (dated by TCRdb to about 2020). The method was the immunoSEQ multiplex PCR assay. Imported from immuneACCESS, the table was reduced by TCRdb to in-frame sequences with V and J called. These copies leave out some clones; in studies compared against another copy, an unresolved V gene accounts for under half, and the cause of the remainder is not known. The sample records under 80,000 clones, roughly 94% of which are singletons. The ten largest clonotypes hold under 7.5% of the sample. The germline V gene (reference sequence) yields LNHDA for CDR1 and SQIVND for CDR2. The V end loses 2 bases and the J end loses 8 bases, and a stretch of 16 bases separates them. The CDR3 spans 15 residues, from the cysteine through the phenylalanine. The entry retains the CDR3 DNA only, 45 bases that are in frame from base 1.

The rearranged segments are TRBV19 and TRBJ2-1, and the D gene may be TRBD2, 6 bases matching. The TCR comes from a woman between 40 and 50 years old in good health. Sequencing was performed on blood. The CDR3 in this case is CASSISRGDWDEQFF. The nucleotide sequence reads TGTGCCAGTAGTATATCGCGGGGAGACTGGGATGAGCAGTTCTTC.